The 21 T cell receptor beta chains listed next were all sequenced from one sample in a study of blood T cells in healthy people across ages. A J-beta primer mix and a sample-barcoded 5' primer were used in a second PCR of about 7 to 12 cycles. In TCRdb, the 5' RACE reads were re-called with MiXCR into one record per CDR3 protein. Of over 950,000 distinct CDR3 sequences detected, roughly 51% appear once; the ten largest clones hold roughly a fifth. Source material: blood. The receptors originated from a woman in her fifties or sixties in good health.

The gene calls are TRBV5-1 and TRBJ2-1; 10 bases match TRBD1. CDR1 is SGHRS, CDR2 YFSETQ, per germline. Germline trimming cut 4 bases from V and 4 bases from J; bases unmatched to any gene: 5. The CDR3 runs 15 residues. CDR3 sequence (DNA): TGCGCCAGCAGCACCGGGACAGGGGCTTACAATGAGCAGTTCTTC. Its protein product is CASSTGTGAYNEQFF.

The chain is built from TRBV7-9 and TRBJ1-2; D remains unclear. The V gene's germline CDR1 is SEHNR and CDR2 FQNEAQ (reference sequence). The CDR3 has 15 residues. The V end lost 5 bases, the J end lost 4 bases, and 17 bases lay between the germline ends. CDR3 nucleotide sequence: TGTGCCAGCAGCCCGGACCACGGGCAGAGCTATGGCTACACCTTC. Its protein is CASSPDHGQSYGYTF.

The chain combines TRBV29-1 with TRBJ2-2; unclear D gene. In germline, CDR1 is SQVTM, CDR2 ANQGSEA. This CDR3 contains 11 residues. V was pared by 7 bases and J by 6 bases, with 9 bases between. In DNA, the CDR3 is TGCAGCGCAATATTAGCCGGGGAGCTGTTTTTT. Encoded protein: CSAILAGELFF.

The chain combines TRBV29-1 with TRBJ2-4; TRBD2 matches at 7 bases. The J call may be in error: the DNA end matches TRBJ2-7 better. This CDR3 has 13 amino acids. CDR1 SQVTM and CDR2 ANQGSEA come from the germline V gene. This CDR3 is CSVKEGGSYEQYF. The DNA of the CDR3 is TGCAGCGTTAAGGAGGGCGGGAGTTACGAGCAGTACTTC.

Ten or more counts support this clonotype. V gene TRBV25-1 combines with J gene TRBJ2-5; weak D call: TRBD2 (6 bases). V lost 3 bases and J 7 bases, leaving 21 bases between the germline ends. In germline, CDR1 is MGHDK, CDR2 SYGVNS. This CDR3 region has 16 residues. The CDR3 nucleotides read TGTGCCAGCAGTGACCCCAGAGCGGGCATGGGACTGACCCAGTACTTC. It specifies CASSDPRAGMGLTQYF.

CDR3 coding DNA: TGTGCCACCAGCCCACGGGCAGGGGGCAATGAAAAACTGTTTTTT. This codes for CATSPRAGGNEKLFF. This sequence joins TRBV15 and TRBJ1-4; 8 positions agree with TRBD1. The germline CDR1 and CDR2 sequences are LNHNV and YYDKDF (reference sequence). V was clipped by 5 bases and J by 5 bases; unmatched bases: 7. The length of the CDR3 is 15 residues.

In the case of this clonotype: With a much larger clone just one base away, this may be a read error. This chain connects TRBV5-1 to TRBJ2-3; perhaps TRBD1 as D (5 bases). The V gene lost 4 bases and the J gene lost 5 bases, with 14 bases spanning the gap. The CDR3 length is 14 residues. CDR1 is SGHRS and CDR2 is YFSETQ in the germline V gene. CDR3 nucleotide sequence: TGCGCCAGCAGCGTCTCGGCAGGGCAAGATACGCAGTATTTT. This sequence encodes CASSVSAGQDTQYF.

The chain has TRBV5-1 and TRBJ2-6; possible D gene TRBD2, 6 bases. V was pared by 7 bases and J by 0 bases, with 14 bases between. Germline V CDR1 and CDR2: SGHRS, YFSETQ. CDR3 length equals 16 residues. The CDR3 region is CASQPGASSGANVLTF. The CDR3 DNA reads as TGCGCCAGCCAGCCGGGAGCCTCCTCTGGGGCCAACGTCCTGACTTTC.

In its sample, this clonotype was seen once. The chain is built from TRBV5-1 and TRBJ2-7; 7 bases agree with TRBD1. The CDR3 contains 17 residues. V lost 0 bases, J lost 4 bases, and 13 bases stayed unmatched. CDR1 and CDR2 from the germline V gene are SGHRS and YFSETQ. The CDR3 DNA reads as TGCGCCAGCAGCTTGGGGGCAGGGGGTAATACCCTGTACGAGCAGTACTTC. Its protein product is CASSLGAGGNTLYEQYF.

V and J are TRBV6-2 or TRBV6-3 and TRBJ2-5; either TRBD1 or TRBD2 may fit D (5 bases each). The DNA end favors TRBJ2-7, so the J call may be wrong. In germline, CDR1 is MNHEY, CDR2 SVGEGT. This CDR3 spans 15 amino acids. DNA for the CDR3: TGTGCCAGCAGTCCCCAGGGAGCCTTAGGGGACGAGCAGTACTTC. It translates to CASSPQGALGDEQYF.

The chain combines TRBV20-1 with TRBJ1-5; no reliable D call. CDR1 and CDR2 from the germline V gene are DFQATT and SNEGSKA (reference sequence). The CDR3 loop spans 13 amino acids. Trimming left V 0 bases short and J 3 bases short, with 6 bases between. The CDR3 here is CSAREGLNQPQHF. The DNA of the CDR3 is TGCAGTGCTAGAGAGGGTCTCAATCAGCCCCAGCATTTT.

This clonotype came up many times. The chain uses TRBV20-1 and TRBJ2-7; D remains ambiguous. The V and J ends lost 0 bases and 5 bases respectively, with 8 bases between them. The CDR3 sequence is 12 residues long. CDR1 DFQATT and CDR2 SNEGSKA come from the germline V gene (reference sequence). CDR3 in amino acids: CSARDDRHEQYF. CDR3 DNA sequence: TGCAGTGCTAGAGATGACCGCCACGAGCAGTACTTC.

CDR3 DNA sequence: TGTGCCAGCAGCGGACGGACTAGCGGGCACCAAGAGACCCAGTACTTC. This sequence encodes CASSGRTSGHQETQYF. This sequence joins TRBV11-2 and TRBJ2-5; 11 nucleotides match TRBD2. Germline V lookup: CDR1 SGHAT, CDR2 FQNNGV. V gave up 5 bases and J gave up 0 bases; unmatched junction bases: 5. This CDR3 spans 16 amino acids.

The chain is built from TRBV19 and TRBJ2-3; D is unclear. CDR3 size: 17 residues. Germline assignment: CDR1 LNHDA and CDR2 SQIVND (reference sequence). V was shortened by 1 base and J by 4 bases, with 18 bases between the two germline ends. The chain's CDR3 is CASSIVWTASHSDTQYF. The CDR3 nucleotides read TGTGCCAGTAGTATAGTATGGACGGCTTCACATTCAGATACGCAGTATTTT. Using reference TRBV19 and TRBJ2-3 for the parts outside the CDR3, the full variable domain is DGGITQSPKYLFRKEGQNVTLSCEQNLNHDAMYWYRQDPGQGLRLIYYSQIVNDFQKGDIAEGYSVSREKKESFPLTVTSAQKNPTAFYLCASSIVWTASHSDTQYFGPGTRLTVL.

V usage is TRBV20-1 and J usage is TRBJ2-1, with a tentative D call TRBD2 (6 bases). Between the trimmed V and J ends, which lost 0 bases and 2 bases, there was a span of 14 bases. The CDR3 spans 16 residues. The germline V gene encodes CDR1 DFQATT and CDR2 SNEGSKA (reference sequence). CDR3 nucleotides: TGCAGTGCTAGAGATCTTGGGACTTTGACCTACAATGAGCAGTTCTTC. Its protein is CSARDLGTLTYNEQFF.

This clonotype occurred a few times. This rearrangement joins TRBV6-1 to TRBJ2-7, with a possible D match to TRBD2 (7 bases). This CDR3 is 17 amino acids long. CDR1 and CDR2 from the germline V gene are MNHNS and SASEGT. V lost 7 bases and J 2 bases, leaving 24 bases between the germline ends. The chain's CDR3 is CASNPNRGAQQTYEQYF. In nucleotides, the CDR3 is TGTGCCAGCAACCCAAACCGGGGGGCACAACAAACCTACGAGCAGTACTTC.

This chain uses TRBV28 with TRBJ1-4, with 8 bases matching TRBD1. The CDR3 covers 13 residues. The V and J ends lost 6 bases and 9 bases, in that order; junction bases with no gene match: 6. CDR1 is MDHEN, CDR2 SYDVKM, per germline. The CDR3 loop is CASRPDRDQKLFF. CDR3 sequence (DNA): TGTGCCAGCAGACCGGACAGGGACCAAAAACTGTTTTTT.

This chain connects TRBV10-3 to TRBJ1-1, with D possibly matching TRBD1 (6 bases). V lost 4 bases and J 2 bases, leaving 20 bases between the germline ends. The CDR3 extends over 17 amino acids. Germline V lookup: CDR1 ENHRY, CDR2 SYGVKD. CDR3 protein: CAISGGGIGDLNTEAFF. CDR3 DNA sequence: TGTGCCATCAGTGGAGGGGGGATAGGCGACCTTAACACTGAAGCTTTCTTT.

The chain recombines TRBV6-5 with TRBJ2-7, with TRBD2 matching 8 bases. The J call may be in error: the DNA end matches TRBJ2-5 better. Germline CDR1 is MNHEY and CDR2 is SVGAGI. This CDR3 has 15 residues. CDR3 amino acids: CASCPRGGKGETQYF. The CDR3 DNA reads TGTGCCAGCTGCCCACGGGGGGGTAAAGGGGAGACCCAGTACTTC.

This clonotype was recorded at least ten times. V is TRBV4-3 and J is TRBJ2-3; D gene ambiguous. CDR1 LGHNA and CDR2 YSLEER come from the germline V gene. V lost 2 bases to trimming and J lost 3 bases, with 18 bases between them. This CDR3 region has 17 residues. CDR3 region: CASSQTAASSFTDTQYF. DNA of the CDR3: TGCGCCAGCAGCCAAACTGCTGCGTCTTCTTTTACAGATACGCAGTATTTT.

The chain links TRBV28 to TRBJ2-4, with 9 bases lining up with TRBD1. The J call may be mistaken, given a closer DNA end match to TRBJ2-7. The CDR3 is made up of 15 amino acids. Per the germline V gene, CDR1 is MDHEN and CDR2 is SYDVKM. As DNA, the CDR3 is TGTGCCAGCAATTCCGCGGGACAGGGTAACTACGAGCAGTACTTC. As protein: CASNSAGQGNYEQYF.